What follows are 30 T cell receptor beta chains derived from one specimen sequenced in a study of control samples from healthy donors and cancer patients. Assay: immunoSEQ multiplex PCR; the TCRdb copy retains only in-frame clones and omits some. The profile shows tens of thousands of clones, around 91% of them singletons. What was sequenced was blood. The source of these receptors is a man aged 45-65 years in good health.

The chain combines TRBV7-9 with TRBJ1-5; D unclear. CDR1 and CDR2 from the germline V gene are SEHNR and FQNEAQ (reference sequence). This CDR3 region has 15 residues. Trimming removed 5 bases at V and 1 base at J, with 12 bases between. CDR3: CASSGPRGSNQPQHF. The CDR3, as DNA: TGTGCCAGCAGCGGCCCGCGCGGCAGCAATCAGCCCCAGCATTTT.

V usage is TRBV5-6 and J usage is TRBJ2-3; the D call may be TRBD1 or TRBD2 (5 bases each). Germline lookup yields CDR1 SGHDT and CDR2 YYEEEE. Trimming left V 4 bases short and J 2 bases short, with 11 bases between. The CDR3 has 14 amino acids. The CDR3 protein is CASSPGRTTDTQYF. CDR3 nucleotide sequence: TGTGCCAGCAGCCCGGGACGGACCACAGATACGCAGTATTTT.

This chain uses TRBV24-1 with TRBJ1-3; D unresolved. The germline gives CDR1 KGHDR, CDR2 SFDVKD. This CDR3 comprises 12 residues. V was cut by 4 bases and J by 12 bases, with 12 bases left in between. CDR3 loop: CATSDPGSRIYF. Written as DNA, the CDR3 is TGTGCCACCAGTGACCCGGGTTCCCGCATATATTTT.

The chain couples TRBV5-1 to TRBJ1-2, with 11 bases aligning to TRBD1. Germline lookup yields CDR1 SGHRS and CDR2 YFSETQ. J gave up 2 bases and V 3 bases, and 0 bases lay outside the gene matches. This CDR3 is 14 amino acids long. The CDR3 is CASSWDRGNYGYTF. CDR3 DNA sequence: TGCGCCAGCAGCTGGGACAGGGGGAACTATGGCTACACCTTC. Complete variable domain (other parts from reference TRBV5-1 and TRBJ1-2): KAGVTQTPRYLIKTRGQQVTLSCSPISGHRSVSWYQQTPGQGLQFLFEYFSETQRNKGNFPGRFSGRQFSNSRSEMNVSTLELGDSALYLCASSWDRGNYGYTFGSGTRLTVV.

The V call is TRBV5-4, the J call TRBJ2-1; 7 positions match TRBD1. This CDR3 spans 13 amino acids. The V segment lost 1 base and the J segment 6 bases; nucleotides outside the gene matches: 1. Germline lookup yields CDR1 SGHNT and CDR2 YYREEE (reference sequence). The CDR3: CASSLRDSNEQFF. The CDR3 DNA reads TGTGCCAGCAGCTTGAGGGACAGCAATGAGCAGTTCTTC.

The chain couples TRBV5-5 to TRBJ1-2; no firm D call. V was cut by 2 bases and J by 1 base, with 9 bases left in between. Germline assignment: CDR1 SGHKS and CDR2 YYEKEE (reference sequence). This CDR3 region has 14 residues. The CDR3 DNA follows: TGTGCCAGCAGCTTACGACTCAGTAACTATGGCTACACCTTC. Translated: CASSLRLSNYGYTF.

The chain carries TRBV19 and TRBJ2-7, with D possibly being TRBD2 (5 bases). Germline CDR1 is LNHDA and CDR2 is SQIVND (reference sequence). This CDR3 is 13 amino acids long. Trimming shortened V by 3 bases and J by 2 bases, and 8 bases separated the two germline ends. The DNA of the CDR3 is TGTGCCAGTAGTATGGGAGACACCTACGAGCAGTACTTC. This gives the protein CASSMGDTYEQYF.

The chain recombines TRBV6-1 with TRBJ2-4, with D possibly matching TRBD1 (7 bases). V was trimmed by 3 bases and J by 6 bases, leaving 12 bases between them. CDR3 length equals 14 residues. Germline assignment: CDR1 MNHNS and CDR2 SASEGT. CDR3 residues: CASSEGQGGNIQYF. The CDR3 DNA is TGTGCCAGCAGTGAGGGGCAGGGGGGAAACATTCAGTACTTC.

The chain has TRBV30 and TRBJ1-1; D is uncertain. The CDR3 is made up of 13 amino acids. V dropped 0 bases and J dropped 3 bases, with 8 bases sitting between them. Germline assignment: CDR1 GTSNPN and CDR2 SVGIG (reference sequence). Here the CDR3 reads CAWSVEGDTEAFF. The CDR3 nucleotides are TGTGCCTGGAGTGTCGAGGGAGACACTGAAGCTTTCTTT.

J is TRBJ1-1 and V is TRBV19, with TRBD1 matching over 8 bases. The germline gives CDR1 LNHDA, CDR2 SQIVND (reference sequence). V gave up 7 bases and J gave up 4 bases; unmatched junction bases: 11. The CDR3 has 15 residues. This CDR3 reads CASKRDRTLGTEAFF. CDR3 sequence (DNA): TGTGCCAGTAAGAGGGACAGGACCTTGGGCACTGAAGCTTTCTTT.

The genes are TRBV3-1 (or the pseudogene TRBV3-2) and TRBJ2-3; 9 bases align to TRBD2. After removal of 10 bases from V and 2 bases from J, the junction contained 7 bases not matched to a gene. Germline V gene data show CDR1 as LGHDT and CDR2 as YNNKEL (reference sequence). This CDR3 has 14 amino acids. The CDR3 bases are TGTGCCACTGGGGCGGGGGGGGCCACAGATACGCAGTATTTT. Its translation is CATGAGGATDTQYF.

The J gene is TRBJ1-5, the V gene TRBV6-5, with D perhaps TRBD1 (6 bases). There are 13 residues in the CDR3. The germline V gene encodes CDR1 MNHEY and CDR2 SVGAGI. Trimming removed 6 bases from V and 5 bases from J, with 11 bases in between. CDR3 nucleotides: TGTGCCAGCAGGCACAGGGACGATCAGCCCCAGCATTTT. Protein: CASRHRDDQPQHF.

V and J are TRBV6-5 and TRBJ1-5, with a weak D call TRBD1 (6 bases). The CDR3 is made up of 14 amino acids. V was cut by 6 bases and J by 0 bases, with 9 bases left in between. Germline V gene lookup returns CDR1 MNHEY and CDR2 SVGAGI. CDR3 sequence: CASSLQGSNQPQHF. DNA for the CDR3: TGTGCCAGCAGCCTACAGGGTAGCAATCAGCCCCAGCATTTT.

The chain carries TRBV15 and TRBJ1-1; D is possibly TRBD1 (5 bases). Germline assignment: CDR1 LNHNV and CDR2 YYDKDF (reference sequence). The CDR3 length is 13 residues. Deletions cut 0 bases from V and 8 bases from J, with 10 bases between. In DNA, the CDR3 is TGTGCCACCAGCAGAGATGGATCAGGGGAAGCTTTCTTT. Translation gives CATSRDGSGEAFF.

The chain joins TRBV14 to TRBJ1-6; tentative D call: TRBD1 (5 bases). In germline, CDR1 is SGHDN, CDR2 FVKESK. V lost 1 base and J lost 3, with 16 bases in between. CDR3 length equals 18 residues. The CDR3, as DNA: TGTGCCAGCAGCCAAGTGAGGGGTCCAGCCAACTATAATTCACCCCTCCACTTT. Its protein product is CASSQVRGPANYNSPLHF.

The rearrangement links TRBV12-5 to TRBJ1-2, with D possibly TRBD1 on 5 matching bases. CDR3 length equals 12 residues. Germline CDR1 reads LGHNT; CDR2 reads FRNRAP. V was cut by 1 base and J by 5 bases, with 5 bases left in between. This chain's CDR3 is CASGLEGYGYTF. CDR3 in DNA: TGTGCTAGTGGTTTGGAGGGGTATGGCTACACCTTC.

The chain carries TRBV10-3 and TRBJ2-7; a weak D match, TRBD2 (5 bases). The CDR3 covers 14 residues. V lost 2 bases to trimming and J lost 9 bases, with 17 bases between them. Germline CDR1 ENHRY, CDR2 SYGVKD. DNA of the CDR3: TGTGCCATCAGTGAGCCTGGACTTCTTGCGGGGCAGTACTTC. Its translation is CAISEPGLLAGQYF.

V and J are TRBV24-1 and TRBJ2-1; 8 nucleotides match TRBD2. Germline V gene sequence: CDR1 KGHDR, CDR2 SFDVKD. Unmatched junction bases numbered 4, after V lost 0 bases and J lost 13 bases. The length of the CDR3 is 13 residues. The CDR3 nucleotides read TGTGCCACCAGTGATTTGCCGGGGGGGGACCAGTTCTTC. Its translation: CATSDLPGGDQFF.

This clone has just one count. V gene TRBV19 combines with J gene TRBJ1-5; D gene uncertain. Germline V lookup: CDR1 LNHDA, CDR2 SQIVND (reference sequence). This CDR3 is 15 amino acids long. Trimming left V 5 bases short and J 5 bases short, with 16 bases between. The CDR3 is CASSATGVGYQPQHF. CDR3 sequence (DNA): TGTGCCAGTAGTGCGACCGGTGTGGGTTATCAGCCCCAGCATTTT.

The chain couples TRBV5-1 to TRBJ2-2; possibly TRBD1 for D (6 bases). Per germline, CDR1 SGHRS and CDR2 YFSETQ. Trimming removed 0 bases from V and 4 bases from J, with 7 bases in between. The CDR3 runs 14 residues. The CDR3 DNA reads as TGCGCCAGCAGCTTGGACAGGGCCACCGGGGAGCTGTTTTTT. Amino acids: CASSLDRATGELFF.

Note on this clone: At one end the junction does not follow the germline gene, possibly because of a read error. The V gene is TRBV11-2, the J gene TRBJ1-5; tentative D call: TRBD1 (6 bases). The CDR3 has 16 amino acids. The V gene's germline CDR1 is SGHAT and CDR2 FQNNGV. The CDR3 reads CASSLFGGVSNQPQHF. The CDR3 nucleotides read TGTGCCAGCAGCTTATTTGGGGGCGTTAGCAACCAGCCCCAGCATTTT.

This chain links TRBV7-9 with TRBJ1-1; the D is unclear. The V end was cut by 4 bases, the J end by 10 bases, with 13 bases between. Germline V gene data show CDR1 as SEHNR and CDR2 as FQNEAQ (reference sequence). The CDR3 loop spans 12 amino acids. The CDR3 is CASSSSDLSAFF. In DNA form, the CDR3 reads TGTGCCAGCAGCTCATCGGACCTATCAGCTTTCTTT. The whole variable domain, filled in from reference TRBV7-9 and TRBJ1-1, reads DTGVSQNPRHKITKRGQNVTFRCDPISEHNRLYWYRQTLGQGPEFLTYFQNEAQLEKSRLLSDRFSAERPKGSFSTLEIQRTEQGDSAMYLCASSSSDLSAFFGQGTRLTVV.

The chain recombines TRBV10-2 with TRBJ1-1; no reliable D call. CDR3 length: 15 amino acids. V dropped 5 bases and J dropped 1 base, with 14 bases sitting between them. Per germline, CDR1 WSHSY and CDR2 SAAADI. Here the CDR3 DNA reads TGCGCCAGCAGTCTTAAGGAGGCCCGGAACACTGAAGCTTTCTTT. Protein sequence: CASSLKEARNTEAFF.

This clone appeared a few times. The V and J genes are TRBV6-5 and TRBJ1-1; possibly TRBD1 for D (6 bases). This CDR3 region has 15 residues. Per the germline V gene, CDR1 is MNHEY and CDR2 is SVGAGI. The germline V and J ends were trimmed by 6 bases and 1 base, with 15 bases remaining between them. This CDR3 is CASRRTGMGNTEAFF. The CDR3 nucleotides read TGTGCCAGCAGGCGAACAGGGATGGGGAACACTGAAGCTTTCTTT.

The chain joins TRBV2 to TRBJ1-2; possible D gene TRBD1, 5 bases. Germline assignment: CDR1 SNHLY and CDR2 FYNNEI. The CDR3 runs 12 residues. V lost 6 bases, J lost 8 bases, and 13 bases lay in between. The CDR3 spells CASSSGRSGYTF. The CDR3 DNA reads TGTGCCAGCAGCTCGGGACGGAGCGGCTACACCTTC.

This clone was seen a single time. The chain employs TRBV19 and TRBJ1-3, with a tentative D call TRBD1 (5 bases). Germline values: CDR1 LNHDA, CDR2 SQIVND (reference sequence). This CDR3 has 13 residues. With 4 bases removed from V and 3 bases from J, the gap between germline ends came to 7 bases. The CDR3 loop is CASSRGIGNTIYF. The CDR3 DNA is TGTGCCAGTAGTAGGGGCATTGGAAACACCATATATTTT.

CDR3 DNA: TGTGCCAGCAGCTTAGGTGTCGTAGAGGGATCCTCTGGAAACACCATATATTTT. Its translation: CASSLGVVEGSSGNTIYF. The J gene is TRBJ1-3, the V gene TRBV11-2; no clear D gene. This CDR3 contains 18 residues. Deletions cut 1 base from V and 0 bases from J, with 16 bases between. CDR1 and CDR2 from the germline V gene are SGHAT and FQNNGV. The complete variable domain, with remaining parts taken from reference TRBV11-2 and TRBJ1-3, reads EAGVAQSPRYKIIEKRQSVAFWCNPISGHATLYWYQQILGQGPKLLIQFQNNGVVDDSQLPKDRFSAERLKGVDSTLKIQPAKLEDSAVYLCASSLGVVEGSSGNTIYFGEGSWLTVV.

The gene calls are TRBV29-1 and TRBJ1-2; D remains ambiguous. Germline CDR1 reads SQVTM; CDR2 reads ANQGSEA. The CDR3 has 11 residues. The V end lost 7 bases, the J end lost 4 bases, and 10 bases lay between the germline ends. This chain's CDR3 is CSANRGYGYTF. The DNA for the CDR3 is TGCAGCGCTAACAGAGGCTATGGCTACACCTTC.

V is TRBV7-2 and J is TRBJ1-2; TRBD1 might be the D (6 bases). CDR3 length: 13 amino acids. Germline V gene sequence: CDR1 SGHTA, CDR2 FQGNSA. Trimming removed 2 bases at V and 4 bases at J, with 8 bases between. CDR3 protein: CASSLQGSYGYTF. In DNA form, the CDR3 reads TGTGCCAGCAGCTTACAGGGGTCCTATGGCTACACCTTC.

V is TRBV12-3 or TRBV12-4 and J is TRBJ1-1; D uncertain. Trimming shortened V by 7 bases and J by 4 bases, and 13 bases separated the two germline ends. The CDR3 is made up of 13 amino acids. This CDR3 is CASTEEWVTEAFF. The CDR3 nucleotides are TGTGCCAGCACCGAGGAATGGGTCACTGAAGCTTTCTTT.